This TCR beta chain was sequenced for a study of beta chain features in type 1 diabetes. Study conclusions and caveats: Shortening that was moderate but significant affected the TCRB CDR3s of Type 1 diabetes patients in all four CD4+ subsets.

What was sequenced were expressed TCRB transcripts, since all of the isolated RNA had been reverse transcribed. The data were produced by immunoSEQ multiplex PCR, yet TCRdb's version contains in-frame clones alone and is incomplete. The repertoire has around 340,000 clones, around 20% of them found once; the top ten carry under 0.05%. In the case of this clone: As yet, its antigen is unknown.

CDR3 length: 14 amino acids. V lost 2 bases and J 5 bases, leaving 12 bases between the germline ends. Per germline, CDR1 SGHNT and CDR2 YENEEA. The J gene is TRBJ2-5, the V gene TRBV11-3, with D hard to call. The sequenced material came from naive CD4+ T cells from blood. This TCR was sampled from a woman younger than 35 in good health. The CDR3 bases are TGTGCCAGCAGCTTAAACTCTCCCTGGGAGACCCAGTACTTC. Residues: CASSLNSPWETQYF.